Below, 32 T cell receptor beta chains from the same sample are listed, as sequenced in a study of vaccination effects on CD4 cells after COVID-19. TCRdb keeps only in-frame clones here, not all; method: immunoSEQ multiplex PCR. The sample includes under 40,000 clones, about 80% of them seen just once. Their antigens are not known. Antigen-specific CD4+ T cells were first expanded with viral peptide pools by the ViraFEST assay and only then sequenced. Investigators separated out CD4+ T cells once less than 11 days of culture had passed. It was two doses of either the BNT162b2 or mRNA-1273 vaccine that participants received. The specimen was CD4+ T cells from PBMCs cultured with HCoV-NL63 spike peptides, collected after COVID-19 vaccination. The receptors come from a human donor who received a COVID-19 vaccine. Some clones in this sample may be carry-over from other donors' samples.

The CDR3 spells CASSPGAGDHSYNSPLHF. DNA of the CDR3: TGTGCCAGCAGCCCCGGCGCGGGGGACCACTCCTATAATTCACCCCTCCACTTT. J is TRBJ1-6 and V is TRBV9; TRBD1 might be the D (5 bases). Trimming pared 4 bases from V and 0 bases from J, leaving 17 bases between. CDR3 size: 18 residues. Per germline, CDR1 SGDLS and CDR2 YYNGEE.

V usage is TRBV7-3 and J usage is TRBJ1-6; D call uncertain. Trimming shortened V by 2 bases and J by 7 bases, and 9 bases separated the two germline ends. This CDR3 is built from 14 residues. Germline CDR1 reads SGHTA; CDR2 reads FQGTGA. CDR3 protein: CASSLSGINSPLHF. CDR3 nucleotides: TGTGCCAGCAGCTTATCCGGAATAAATTCACCCCTCCACTTT.

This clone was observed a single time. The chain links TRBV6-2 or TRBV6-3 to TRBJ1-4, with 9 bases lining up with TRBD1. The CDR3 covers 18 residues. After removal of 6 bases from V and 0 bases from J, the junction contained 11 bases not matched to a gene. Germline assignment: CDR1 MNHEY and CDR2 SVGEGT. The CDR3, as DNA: TGTGCCAGCAGCTTAGACAGGGGGAGTTTTGCAACTAATGAAAAACTGTTTTTT. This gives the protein CASSLDRGSFATNEKLFF.

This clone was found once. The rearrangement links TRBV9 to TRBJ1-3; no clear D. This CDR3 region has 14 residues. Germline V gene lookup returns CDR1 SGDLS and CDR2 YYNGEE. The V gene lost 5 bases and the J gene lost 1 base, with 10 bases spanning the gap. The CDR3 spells CASSTLGSGNTIYF. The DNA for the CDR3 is TGTGCCAGCAGTACCTTGGGTTCTGGAAACACCATATATTTT.

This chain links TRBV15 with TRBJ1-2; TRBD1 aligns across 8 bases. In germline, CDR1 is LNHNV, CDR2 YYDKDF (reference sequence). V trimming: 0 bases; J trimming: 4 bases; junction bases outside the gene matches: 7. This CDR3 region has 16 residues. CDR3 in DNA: TGTGCCACCAGCAGAGATCGGGGACAGGCGGTCTATGGCTACACCTTC. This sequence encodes CATSRDRGQAVYGYTF.

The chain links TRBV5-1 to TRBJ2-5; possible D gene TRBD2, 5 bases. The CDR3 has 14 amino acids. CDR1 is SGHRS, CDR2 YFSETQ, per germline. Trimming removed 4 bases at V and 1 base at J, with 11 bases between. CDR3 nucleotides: TGCGCCAGCAGCGTACGGGGTTTCCAAGAGACCCAGTACTTC. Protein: CASSVRGFQETQYF.

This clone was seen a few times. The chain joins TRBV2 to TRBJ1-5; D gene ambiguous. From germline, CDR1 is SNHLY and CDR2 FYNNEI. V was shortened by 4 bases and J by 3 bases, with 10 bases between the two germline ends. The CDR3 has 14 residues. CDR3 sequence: CASSVQLNNQPQHF. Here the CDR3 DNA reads TGTGCCAGCAGTGTACAGTTAAACAATCAGCCCCAGCATTTT.

CDR3 region: CASTPGSNYGYTF. The CDR3 DNA follows: TGTGCCAGCACCCCGGGCAGTAACTATGGCTACACCTTC. The genes are TRBV12-3 or TRBV12-4 and TRBJ1-2; D gene uncertain. The germline V and J ends were trimmed by 7 bases and 1 base, with 10 bases remaining between them. The CDR3 extends over 13 amino acids.

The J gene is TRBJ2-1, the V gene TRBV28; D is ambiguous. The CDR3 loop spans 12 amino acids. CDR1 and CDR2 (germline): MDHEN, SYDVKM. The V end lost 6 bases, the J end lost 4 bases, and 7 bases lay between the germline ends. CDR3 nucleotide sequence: TGTGCCAGCAGGTCTTCTTACAATGAGCAGTTCTTC. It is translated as CASRSSYNEQFF.

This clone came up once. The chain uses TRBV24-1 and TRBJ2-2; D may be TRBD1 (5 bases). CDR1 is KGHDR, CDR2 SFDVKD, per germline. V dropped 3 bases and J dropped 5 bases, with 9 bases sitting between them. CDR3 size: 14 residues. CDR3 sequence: CATSDPGSTGELFF. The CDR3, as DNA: TGTGCCACCAGTGATCCAGGGTCAACCGGGGAGCTGTTTTTT.

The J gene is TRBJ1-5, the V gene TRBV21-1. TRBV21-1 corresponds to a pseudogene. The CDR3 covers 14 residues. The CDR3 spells CASYGKGGREPQHF. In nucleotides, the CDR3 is TGTGCCAGCTACGGTAAGGGCGGAAGGGAGCCCCAGCATTTT.

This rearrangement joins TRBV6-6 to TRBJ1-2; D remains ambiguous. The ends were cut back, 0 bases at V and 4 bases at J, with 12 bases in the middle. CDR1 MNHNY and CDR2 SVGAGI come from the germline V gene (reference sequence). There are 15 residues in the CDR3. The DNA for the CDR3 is TGTGCCAGCAGTTACTCGAATACCCAGGCCTATGGCTACACCTTC. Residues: CASSYSNTQAYGYTF.

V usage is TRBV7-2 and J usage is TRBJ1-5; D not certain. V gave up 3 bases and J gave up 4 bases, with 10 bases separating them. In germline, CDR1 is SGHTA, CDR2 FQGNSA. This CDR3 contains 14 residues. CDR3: CASSFKGGNQPQHF. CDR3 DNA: TGTGCCAGCAGCTTCAAGGGCGGGAATCAGCCCCAGCATTTT.

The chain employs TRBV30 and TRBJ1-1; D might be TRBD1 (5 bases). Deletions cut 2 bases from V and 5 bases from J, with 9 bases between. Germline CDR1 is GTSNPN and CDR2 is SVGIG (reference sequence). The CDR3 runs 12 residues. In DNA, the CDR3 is TGTGCCTGGAGTAGGGGCTCGACTGAAGCTTTCTTT. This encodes CAWSRGSTEAFF.

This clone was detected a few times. CDR3 loop: CASSIPGPNKYGYTF. DNA for the CDR3: TGTGCCAGTAGTATACCGGGCCCGAACAAGTATGGCTACACCTTC. The chain recombines TRBV19 with TRBJ1-2; unclear D gene. Germline V gene data show CDR1 as LNHDA and CDR2 as SQIVND (reference sequence). The CDR3 is 15 amino acids. V lost 2 bases, J lost 5 bases, and 15 bases lay in between.

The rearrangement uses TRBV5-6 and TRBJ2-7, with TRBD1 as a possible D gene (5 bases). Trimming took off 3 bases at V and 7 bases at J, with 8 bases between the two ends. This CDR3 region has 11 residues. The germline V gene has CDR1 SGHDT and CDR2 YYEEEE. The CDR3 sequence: CASSWRQEQYF. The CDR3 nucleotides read TGTGCCAGCAGCTGGAGACAGGAGCAGTACTTC.

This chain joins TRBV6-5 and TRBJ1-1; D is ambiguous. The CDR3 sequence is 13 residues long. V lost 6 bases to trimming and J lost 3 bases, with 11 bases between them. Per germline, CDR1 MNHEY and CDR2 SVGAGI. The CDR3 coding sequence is TGTGCCAGCAGCGGCCAGTTTTACACTGAAGCTTTCTTT. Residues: CASSGQFYTEAFF.

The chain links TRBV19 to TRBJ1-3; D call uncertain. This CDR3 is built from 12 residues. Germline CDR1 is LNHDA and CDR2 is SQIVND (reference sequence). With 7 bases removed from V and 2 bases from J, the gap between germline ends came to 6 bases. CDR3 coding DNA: TGTGCCAGTACTATGACTGGAAACACCATATATTTT. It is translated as CASTMTGNTIYF.

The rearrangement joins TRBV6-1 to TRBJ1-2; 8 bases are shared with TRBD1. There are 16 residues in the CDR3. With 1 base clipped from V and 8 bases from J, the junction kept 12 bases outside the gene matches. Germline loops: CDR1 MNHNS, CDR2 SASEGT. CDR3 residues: CASSEGAGGGLRGYTF. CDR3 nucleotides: TGTGCCAGCAGTGAAGGGGCAGGGGGCGGTTTGAGGGGCTACACCTTC.

CDR3 coding DNA: TGTGCCAGCAGTTACCCCGCGACGGCGAACACTGAAGCTTTCTTT. Its translation: CASSYPATANTEAFF. This chain joins TRBV6-2 or TRBV6-3 and TRBJ1-1; D is uncertain. The CDR3 sequence is 15 residues long. The V gene's germline CDR1 is MNHEY and CDR2 SVGEGT. The V and J ends lost 2 bases and 1 base respectively, with 11 bases between them.

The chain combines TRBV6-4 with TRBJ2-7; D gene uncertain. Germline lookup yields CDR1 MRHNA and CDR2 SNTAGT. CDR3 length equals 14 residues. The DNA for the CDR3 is TGTGCCAGCAGTGCCTCAAAGGACCGTCGGTGGGGTCAAGTC. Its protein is CASSASKDRRWGQV.

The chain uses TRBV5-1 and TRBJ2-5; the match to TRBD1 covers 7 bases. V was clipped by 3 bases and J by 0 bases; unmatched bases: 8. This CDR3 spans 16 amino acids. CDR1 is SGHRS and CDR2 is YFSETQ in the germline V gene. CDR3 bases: TGCGCCAGCAGCTCCCTGACAGGGAGCGACCAAGAGACCCAGTACTTC. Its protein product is CASSSLTGSDQETQYF.

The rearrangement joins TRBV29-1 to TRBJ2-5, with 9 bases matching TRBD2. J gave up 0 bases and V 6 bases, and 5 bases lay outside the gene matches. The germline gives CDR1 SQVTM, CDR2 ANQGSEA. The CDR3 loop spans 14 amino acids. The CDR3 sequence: CSVPSGGYQETQYF. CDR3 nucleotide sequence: TGCAGCGTACCGAGCGGGGGGTACCAAGAGACCCAGTACTTC. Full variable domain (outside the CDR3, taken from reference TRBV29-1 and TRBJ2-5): SAVISQKPSRDICQRGTSLTIQCQVDSQVTMMFWYRQQPGQSLTLIATANQGSEATYESGFVIDKFPISRPNLTFSTLTVSNMSPEDSSIYLCSVPSGGYQETQYFGPGTRLLVL.

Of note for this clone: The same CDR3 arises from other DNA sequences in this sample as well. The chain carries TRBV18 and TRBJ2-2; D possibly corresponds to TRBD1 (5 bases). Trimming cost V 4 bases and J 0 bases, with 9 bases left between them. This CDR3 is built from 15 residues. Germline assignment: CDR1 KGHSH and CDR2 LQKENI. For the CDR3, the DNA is TGTGCCAGCTCACGCCAGACAGCGAACACCGGGGAGCTGTTTTTT. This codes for CASSRQTANTGELFF.

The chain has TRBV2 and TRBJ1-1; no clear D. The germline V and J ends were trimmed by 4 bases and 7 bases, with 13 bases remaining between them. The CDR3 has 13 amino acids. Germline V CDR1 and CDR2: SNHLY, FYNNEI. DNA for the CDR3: TGTGCCAGCAGTGGACCGGGTTTAGGTGAAGCTTTCTTT. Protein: CASSGPGLGEAFF.

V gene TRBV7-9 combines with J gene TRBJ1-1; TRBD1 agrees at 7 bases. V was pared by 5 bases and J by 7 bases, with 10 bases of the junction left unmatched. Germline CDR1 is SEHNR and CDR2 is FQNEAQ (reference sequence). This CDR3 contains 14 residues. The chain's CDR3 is CASSLQGTDREAFF. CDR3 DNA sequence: TGTGCCAGCAGCCTCCAGGGGACAGACCGTGAAGCTTTCTTT.

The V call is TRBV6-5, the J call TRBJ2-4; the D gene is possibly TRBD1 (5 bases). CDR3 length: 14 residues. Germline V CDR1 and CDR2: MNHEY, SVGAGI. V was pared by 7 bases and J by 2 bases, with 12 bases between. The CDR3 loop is CASMRQLTKNIQYF. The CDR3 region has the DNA TGTGCCAGCATGAGACAGCTTACCAAAAACATTCAGTACTTC.

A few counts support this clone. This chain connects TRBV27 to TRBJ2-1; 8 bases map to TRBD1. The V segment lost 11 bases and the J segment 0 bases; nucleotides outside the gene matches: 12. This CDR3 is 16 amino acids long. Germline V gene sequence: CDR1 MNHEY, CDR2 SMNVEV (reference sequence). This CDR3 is CASKQGDRSSYNEQFF. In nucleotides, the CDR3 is TGTGCCTCGAAACAGGGGGACCGTAGCTCCTACAATGAGCAGTTCTTC.

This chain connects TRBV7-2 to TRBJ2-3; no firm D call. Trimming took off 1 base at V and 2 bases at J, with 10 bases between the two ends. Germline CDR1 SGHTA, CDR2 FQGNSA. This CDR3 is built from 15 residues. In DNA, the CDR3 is TGTGCCAGCAGCTTAGTTCGTGGCAACACAGATACGCAGTATTTT. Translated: CASSLVRGNTDTQYF.

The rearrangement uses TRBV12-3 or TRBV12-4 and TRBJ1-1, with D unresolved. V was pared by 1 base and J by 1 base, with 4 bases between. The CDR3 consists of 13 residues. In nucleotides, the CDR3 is TGTGCCAGCAGTTTAGATGAGAACACTGAAGCTTTCTTT. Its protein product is CASSLDENTEAFF.

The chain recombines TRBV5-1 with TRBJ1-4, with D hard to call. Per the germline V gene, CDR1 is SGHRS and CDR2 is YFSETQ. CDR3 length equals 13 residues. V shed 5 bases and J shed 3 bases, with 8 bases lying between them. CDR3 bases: TGCGCCAGCAGTATTCGCTCTAATGAAAAACTGTTTTTT. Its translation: CASSIRSNEKLFF.

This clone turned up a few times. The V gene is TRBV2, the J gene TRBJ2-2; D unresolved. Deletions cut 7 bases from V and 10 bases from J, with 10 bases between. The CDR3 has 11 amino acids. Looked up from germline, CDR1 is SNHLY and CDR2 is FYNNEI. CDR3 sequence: CASINAVELFF. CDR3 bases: TGTGCCAGCATAAATGCGGTGGAGCTGTTTTTT.